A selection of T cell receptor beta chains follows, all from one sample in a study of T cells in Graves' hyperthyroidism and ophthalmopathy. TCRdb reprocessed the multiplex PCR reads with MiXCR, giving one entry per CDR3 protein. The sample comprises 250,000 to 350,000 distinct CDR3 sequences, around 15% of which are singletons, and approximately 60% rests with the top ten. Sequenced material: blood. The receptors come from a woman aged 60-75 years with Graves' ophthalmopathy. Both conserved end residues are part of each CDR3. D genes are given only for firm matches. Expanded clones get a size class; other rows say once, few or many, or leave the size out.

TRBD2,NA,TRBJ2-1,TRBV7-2,TGTGCCAGCAGCTTACTACGGGGGGGCCGTTCGAATGAGCAGTTCTTC,CASSLLRGGRSNEQFF
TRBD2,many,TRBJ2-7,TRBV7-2,TGTGCCAGCAGTTCAAGACTAGCGGGAGGTGACGAGCAGTACTTC,CASSSRLAGGDEQYF
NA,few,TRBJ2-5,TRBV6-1,TGTGCCAGCAGAGCCCATGGCGGGGGCTTCCAAGAGACCCAGTACTTC,CASRAHGGGFQETQYF
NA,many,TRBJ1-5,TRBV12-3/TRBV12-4,TGTGCCAGCAGTTTAAGGGCAGCAAGCAATCAGCCCCAGCATTTT,CASSLRAASNQPQHF
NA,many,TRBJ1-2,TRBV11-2,TGTGCCAGCAGCTTAGGCAGGGACCTCTATGGCTACACCTTC,CASSLGRDLYGYTF
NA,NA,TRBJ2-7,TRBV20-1,TGCAGTGCATACGACGATACCTACGAGCAGTACTTC,CSAYDDTYEQYF
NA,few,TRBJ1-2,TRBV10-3,TGTGCCATCAGTGAGTCGAATACTGACTATGGCTACACCTTC,CAISESNTDYGYTF
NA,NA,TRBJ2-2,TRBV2,TGTGCCAGCAGTTTTACAGGTGTCACCGGGGAGCTGTTTTTT,CASSFTGVTGELFF
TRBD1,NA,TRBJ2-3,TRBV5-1,TGCGCCAGCAGCCAAGGGACAGGGGGGTACACAGATACGCAGTATTTT,CASSQGTGGYTDTQYF
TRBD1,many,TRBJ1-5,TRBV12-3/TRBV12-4,TGTGCCAGCAGTACAGGGGAGGGACAGCCCCAGCATTTT,CASSTGEGQPQHF
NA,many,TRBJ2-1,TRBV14,TGTGCCAGCAGCCAAGAGGTCGGTGAGCAGTTCTTC,CASSQEVGEQFF
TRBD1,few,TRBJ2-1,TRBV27,TGTGCCAGCAGCTCGACAGGGGGCGGGCGAGGAGGTGAGCAGTTCTTC,CASSSTGGGRGGEQFF
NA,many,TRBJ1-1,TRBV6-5,TGTGCCAGCAGTTATAGCAGGGGGAACACTGAAGCTTTCTTT,CASSYSRGNTEAFF
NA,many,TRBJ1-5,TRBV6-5,TGTGCCAGCAGTTACTCGAACAAGGGGAACCAGCCCCAGCATTTT,CASSYSNKGNQPQHF
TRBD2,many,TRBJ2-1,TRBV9,TGTGCCAGCAGCGTAGATCGTACTAGCGGGAGCAGTGAGCAGTTCTTC,CASSVDRTSGSSEQFF
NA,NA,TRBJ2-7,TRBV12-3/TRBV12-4,TGTGCCAGCAGCTACCTTATAGGGAGCCAATACGAGCAGTACTTC,CASSYLIGSQYEQYF
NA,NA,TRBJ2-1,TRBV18,TGTGCCAGCTCATCTAGGGTTTACGGGACAACCTACAATGAGCAGTTCTTC,CASSSRVYGTTYNEQFF
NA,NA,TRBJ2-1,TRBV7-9,TGTGCCAGCAGCTTAAGGGGGGCTCCTCGACCCAATGAGCAGTTCTTC,CASSLRGAPRPNEQFF
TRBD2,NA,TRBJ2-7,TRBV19,TGTGCCAGTAGTTCTAGCGGAATATTACCCTACGAGCAGTACTTC,CASSSSGILPYEQYF
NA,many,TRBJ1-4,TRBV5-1,TGCGCCAGCAGCTTCGGATCTAATGAAAAACTGTTTTTT,CASSFGSNEKLFF
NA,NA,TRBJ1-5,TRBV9,TGTGCCAGCAGCCCGACGGTGAGGGATCAGCCCCAGCATTTT,CASSPTVRDQPQHF